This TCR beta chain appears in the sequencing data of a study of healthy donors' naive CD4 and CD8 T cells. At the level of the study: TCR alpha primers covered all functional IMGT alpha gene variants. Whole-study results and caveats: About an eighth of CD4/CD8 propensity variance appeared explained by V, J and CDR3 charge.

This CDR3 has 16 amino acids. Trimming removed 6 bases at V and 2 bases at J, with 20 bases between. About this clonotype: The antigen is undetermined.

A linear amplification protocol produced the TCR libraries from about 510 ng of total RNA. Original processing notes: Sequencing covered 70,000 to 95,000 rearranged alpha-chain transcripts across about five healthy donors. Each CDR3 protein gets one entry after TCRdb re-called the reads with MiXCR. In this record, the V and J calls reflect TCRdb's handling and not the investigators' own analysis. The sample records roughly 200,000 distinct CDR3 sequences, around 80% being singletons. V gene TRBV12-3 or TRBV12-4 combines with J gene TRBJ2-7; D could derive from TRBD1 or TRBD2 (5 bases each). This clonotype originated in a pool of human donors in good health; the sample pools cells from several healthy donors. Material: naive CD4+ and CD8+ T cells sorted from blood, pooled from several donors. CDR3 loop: CASSPSTTGRAYEQYF. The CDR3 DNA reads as TGTGCCAGCAGCCCCTCAACGACGGGGCGAGCCTACGAGCAGTACTTC.